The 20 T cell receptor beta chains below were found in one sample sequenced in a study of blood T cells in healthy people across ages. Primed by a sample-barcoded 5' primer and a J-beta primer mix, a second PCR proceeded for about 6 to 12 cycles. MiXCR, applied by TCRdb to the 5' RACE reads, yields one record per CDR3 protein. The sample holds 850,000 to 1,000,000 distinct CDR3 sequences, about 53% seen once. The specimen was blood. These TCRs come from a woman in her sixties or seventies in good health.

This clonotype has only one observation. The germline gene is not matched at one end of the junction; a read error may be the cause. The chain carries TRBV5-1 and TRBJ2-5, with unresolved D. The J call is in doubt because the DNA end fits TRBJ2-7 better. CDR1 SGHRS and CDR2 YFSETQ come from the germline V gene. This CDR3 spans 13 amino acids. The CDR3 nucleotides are TGCGCTAGCAGCTTGGATCCGGACGACGAGCAGTACTTC. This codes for CASSLDPDDEQYF.

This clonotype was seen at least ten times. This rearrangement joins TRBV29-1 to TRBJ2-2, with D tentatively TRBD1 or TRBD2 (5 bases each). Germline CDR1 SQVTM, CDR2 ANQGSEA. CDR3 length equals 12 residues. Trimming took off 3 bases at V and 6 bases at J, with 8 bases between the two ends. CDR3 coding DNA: TGCAGCGTTGAGGGGACGGCCGGGGAGCTGTTTTTT. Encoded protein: CSVEGTAGELFF.

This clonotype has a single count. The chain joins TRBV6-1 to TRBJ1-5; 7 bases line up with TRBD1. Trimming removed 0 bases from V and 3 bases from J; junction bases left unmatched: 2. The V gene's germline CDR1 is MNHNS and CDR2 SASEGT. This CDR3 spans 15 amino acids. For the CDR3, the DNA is TGTGCCAGCAGTGAAGCGGGGACAGCCAATCAGCCCCAGCATTTT. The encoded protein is CASSEAGTANQPQHF.

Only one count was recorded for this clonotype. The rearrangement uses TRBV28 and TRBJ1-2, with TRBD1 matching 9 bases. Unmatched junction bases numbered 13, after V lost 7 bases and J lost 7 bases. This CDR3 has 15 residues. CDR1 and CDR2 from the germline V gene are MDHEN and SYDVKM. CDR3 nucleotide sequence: TGTGCCAGCAATTGGGACACAGGGGGCGTCTCTGGCTACACCTTC. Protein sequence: CASNWDTGGVSGYTF.

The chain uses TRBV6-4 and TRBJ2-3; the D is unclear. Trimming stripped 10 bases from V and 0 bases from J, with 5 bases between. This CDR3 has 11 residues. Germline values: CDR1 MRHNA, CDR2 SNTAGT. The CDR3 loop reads CATTSTDTQYF. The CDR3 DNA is TGTGCCACCACTAGCACAGATACGCAGTATTTT.

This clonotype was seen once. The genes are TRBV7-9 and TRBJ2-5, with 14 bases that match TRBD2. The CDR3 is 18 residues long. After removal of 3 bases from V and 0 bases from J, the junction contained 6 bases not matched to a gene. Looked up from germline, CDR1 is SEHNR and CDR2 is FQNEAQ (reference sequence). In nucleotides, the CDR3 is TGTGCCAGCAGCTTCGGGACTAGCGGGAGCCCGAACCAAGAGACCCAGTACTTC. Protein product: CASSFGTSGSPNQETQYF.

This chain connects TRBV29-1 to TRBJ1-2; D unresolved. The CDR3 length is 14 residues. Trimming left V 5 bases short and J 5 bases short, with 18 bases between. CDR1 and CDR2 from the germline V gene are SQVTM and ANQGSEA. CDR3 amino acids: CSVLGSLNHYGYTF. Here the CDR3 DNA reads TGCAGCGTTCTTGGGTCCTTAAATCATTATGGCTACACCTTC.

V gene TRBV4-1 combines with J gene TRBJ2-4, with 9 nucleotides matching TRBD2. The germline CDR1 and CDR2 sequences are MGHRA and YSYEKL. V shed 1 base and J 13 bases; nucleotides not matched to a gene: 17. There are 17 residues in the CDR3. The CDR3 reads CASSQGILAGPYNEQYF. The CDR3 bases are TGCGCCAGCAGCCAAGGCATCCTAGCGGGACCATACAATGAGCAGTACTTC.

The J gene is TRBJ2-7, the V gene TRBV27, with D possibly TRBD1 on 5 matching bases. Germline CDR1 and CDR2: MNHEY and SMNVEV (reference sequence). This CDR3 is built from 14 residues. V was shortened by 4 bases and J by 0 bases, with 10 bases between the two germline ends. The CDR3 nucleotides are TGTGCCAGCAGTTATCAGGGCGGCTCCTACGAGCAGTACTTC. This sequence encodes CASSYQGGSYEQYF.

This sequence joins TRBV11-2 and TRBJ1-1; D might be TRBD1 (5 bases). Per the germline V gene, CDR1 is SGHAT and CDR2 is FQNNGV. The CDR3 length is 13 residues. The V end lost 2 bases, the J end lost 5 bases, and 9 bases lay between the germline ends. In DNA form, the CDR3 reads TGTGCCAGCAGCTTACAGGGTTGGACTGAAGCTTTCTTT. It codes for CASSLQGWTEAFF. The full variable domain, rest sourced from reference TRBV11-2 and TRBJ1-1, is EAGVAQSPRYKIIEKRQSVAFWCNPISGHATLYWYQQILGQGPKLLIQFQNNGVVDDSQLPKDRFSAERLKGVDSTLKIQPAKLEDSAVYLCASSLQGWTEAFFGQGTRLTVV.

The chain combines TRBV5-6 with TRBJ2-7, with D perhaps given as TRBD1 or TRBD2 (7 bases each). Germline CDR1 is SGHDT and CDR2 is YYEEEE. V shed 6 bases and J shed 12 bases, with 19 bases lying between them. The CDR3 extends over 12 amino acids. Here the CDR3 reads CASTSRGGPSYF. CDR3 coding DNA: TGTGCCAGCACCTCCAGGGGGGGGCCCTCGTACTTC. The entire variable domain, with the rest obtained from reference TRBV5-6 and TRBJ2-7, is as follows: DAGVTQSPTHLIKTRGQQVTLRCSPKSGHDTVSWYQQALGQGPQFIFQYYEEEERQRGNFPDRFSGHQFPNYSSELNVNALLLGDSALYLCASTSRGGPSYFGPGTRLTVT.

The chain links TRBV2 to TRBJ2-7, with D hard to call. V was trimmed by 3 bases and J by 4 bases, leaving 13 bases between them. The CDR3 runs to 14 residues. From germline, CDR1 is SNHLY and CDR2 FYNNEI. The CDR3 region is CASSERHFNYEQYF. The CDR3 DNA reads TGTGCCAGCAGTGAGCGACATTTCAATTACGAGCAGTACTTC.

The CDR3 spells CASSSHGVPQHF. The CDR3 nucleotides read TGTGCCTCCAGTAGCCACGGGGTGCCCCAGCATTTT. The chain is built from TRBV10-3 and TRBJ1-5; D is unclear. Trimming stripped 11 bases from V and 9 bases from J, with 17 bases between. There are 12 residues in the CDR3. Looked up from germline, CDR1 is ENHRY and CDR2 is SYGVKD.

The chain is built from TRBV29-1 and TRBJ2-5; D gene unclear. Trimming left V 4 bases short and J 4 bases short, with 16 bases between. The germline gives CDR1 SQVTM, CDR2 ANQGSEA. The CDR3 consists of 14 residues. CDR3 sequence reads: CSVGSLIVGETQYF. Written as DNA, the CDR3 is TGCAGCGTTGGGTCGCTCATCGTGGGAGAGACCCAGTACTTC.

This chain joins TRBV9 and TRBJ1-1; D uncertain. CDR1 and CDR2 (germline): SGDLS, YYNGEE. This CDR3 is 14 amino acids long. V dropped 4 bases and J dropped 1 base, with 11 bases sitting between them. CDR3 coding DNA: TGTGCCAGCAGCCCCCTCCGGCAGAACACTGAAGCTTTCTTT. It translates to CASSPLRQNTEAFF.

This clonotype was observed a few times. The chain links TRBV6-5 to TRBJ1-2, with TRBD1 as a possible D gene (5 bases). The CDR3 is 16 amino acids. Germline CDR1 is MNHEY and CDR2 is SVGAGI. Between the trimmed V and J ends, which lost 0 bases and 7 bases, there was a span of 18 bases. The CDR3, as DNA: TGTGCCAGCAGTTACTCGTTTCATGAGACAGAGGTTGGCTACACCTTC. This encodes CASSYSFHETEVGYTF.

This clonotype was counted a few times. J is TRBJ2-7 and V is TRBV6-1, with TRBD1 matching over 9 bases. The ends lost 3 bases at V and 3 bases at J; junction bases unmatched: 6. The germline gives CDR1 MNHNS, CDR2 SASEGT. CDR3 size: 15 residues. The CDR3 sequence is CASSEGQGDVYEQYF. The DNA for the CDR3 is TGTGCCAGCAGTGAGGGACAGGGTGACGTCTACGAGCAGTACTTC.

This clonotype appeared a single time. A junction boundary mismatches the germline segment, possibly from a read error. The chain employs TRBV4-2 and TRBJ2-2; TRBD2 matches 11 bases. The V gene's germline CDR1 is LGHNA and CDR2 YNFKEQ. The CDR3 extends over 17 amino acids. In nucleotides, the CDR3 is TGTGCCAGCAGTCAAGCTGGACTAGCGGGGAACACCGGGGAGCTGTTTTTT. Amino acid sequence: CASSQAGLAGNTGELFF.

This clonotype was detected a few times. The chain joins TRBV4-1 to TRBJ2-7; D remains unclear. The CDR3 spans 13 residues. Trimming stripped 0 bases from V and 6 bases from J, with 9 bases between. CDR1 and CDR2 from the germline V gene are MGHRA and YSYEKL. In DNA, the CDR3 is TGCGCCAGCAGCCAAGATGCGTGGCGCGAGCAGTACTTC. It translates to CASSQDAWREQYF.

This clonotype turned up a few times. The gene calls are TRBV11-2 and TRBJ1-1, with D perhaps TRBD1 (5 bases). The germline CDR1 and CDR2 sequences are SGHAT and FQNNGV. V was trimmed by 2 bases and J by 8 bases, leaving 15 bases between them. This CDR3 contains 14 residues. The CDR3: CASSLPRQGTEAFF. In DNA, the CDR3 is TGTGCCAGCAGCTTACCCAGGCAGGGCACCGAAGCTTTCTTT.